The 6 T cell receptor beta chains reported below all come from one sample, sequenced in a study of cytomegalovirus exposure and HLA in healthy donors. PCR primers comprised 60 Vbeta and 13 Jbeta primers. Method: immunoSEQ multiplex PCR; TCRdb's copy keeps in-frame clones and lacks some. The sample includes 90,000 to 130,000 clones, about 80% seen only once; the top ten take under 3%. The specimen sequenced was PBMCs. The receptors originated from a woman aged 60-70 years in good health and CMV-seropositive.

J is TRBJ2-2 and V is TRBV16; TRBD1 aligns across 7 bases. After removal of 5 bases from V and 5 bases from J, the junction contained 2 bases not matched to a gene. The CDR3 runs to 13 residues. Germline V CDR1 and CDR2: KGHSY, FQNENV. The CDR3 nucleotides read TGTGCCAGCAGCTTGGACAGGACCGGGGAGCTGTTTTTT. This codes for CASSLDRTGELFF.

This chain links TRBV29-1 with TRBJ2-5; 9 nucleotides agree with TRBD1. The CDR3 sequence is 12 residues long. Germline V gene data show CDR1 as SQVTM and CDR2 as ANQGSEA. Germline trimming cut 7 bases from V and 6 bases from J; bases unmatched to any gene: 6. DNA of the CDR3: TGCAGCGCTTCGGACAGGGGAAAGACCCAGTACTTC. Amino acid sequence: CSASDRGKTQYF.

The chain has TRBV9 and TRBJ2-1; 13 bases align to TRBD2. CDR1 is SGDLS, CDR2 YYNGEE, per germline. V lost 4 bases and J lost 8; bases outside the gene matches: 12. The CDR3 consists of 17 residues. CDR3 sequence: CASSNRTSGSRSHEQFF. Here the CDR3 DNA reads TGTGCCAGCAGCAACCGGACTAGCGGGAGCCGTTCCCATGAGCAGTTCTTC.

As concerns this clone: An end of the junction differs from the germline gene, which may be a read error. The CDR3: CSSSLNIRDTTETQYF. CDR3 bases: TGTTCCAGCAGCTTGAATATCCGGGACACGACGGAGACCCAGTACTTC. The rearrangement uses TRBV7-9 and TRBJ2-5, with D tentatively TRBD1 (6 bases). The CDR3 runs 16 residues. Germline CDR1 and CDR2: SEHNR and FQNEAQ (reference sequence).

The CDR3 DNA reads TGTGCCAGCAGTTCCGGACAGAAGTTCAATCAGCCCCAGCATTTT. It is translated as CASSSGQKFNQPQHF. The rearrangement uses TRBV28 and TRBJ1-5, with D tentatively TRBD1 (6 bases). V dropped 4 bases and J dropped 3 bases, with 13 bases sitting between them. There are 15 residues in the CDR3. Looked up from germline, CDR1 is MDHEN and CDR2 is SYDVKM.

The genes are TRBV2 and TRBJ2-5; 7 bases agree with TRBD1. CDR1 is SNHLY, CDR2 FYNNEI, per germline. The CDR3 totals 14 residues. Trimming cost V 5 bases and J 5 bases; bases outside gene matches: 8. The CDR3 sequence is CASSLRDRGETQYF. CDR3 nucleotide sequence: TGTGCCAGCAGTCTCCGGGACAGAGGGGAGACCCAGTACTTC.